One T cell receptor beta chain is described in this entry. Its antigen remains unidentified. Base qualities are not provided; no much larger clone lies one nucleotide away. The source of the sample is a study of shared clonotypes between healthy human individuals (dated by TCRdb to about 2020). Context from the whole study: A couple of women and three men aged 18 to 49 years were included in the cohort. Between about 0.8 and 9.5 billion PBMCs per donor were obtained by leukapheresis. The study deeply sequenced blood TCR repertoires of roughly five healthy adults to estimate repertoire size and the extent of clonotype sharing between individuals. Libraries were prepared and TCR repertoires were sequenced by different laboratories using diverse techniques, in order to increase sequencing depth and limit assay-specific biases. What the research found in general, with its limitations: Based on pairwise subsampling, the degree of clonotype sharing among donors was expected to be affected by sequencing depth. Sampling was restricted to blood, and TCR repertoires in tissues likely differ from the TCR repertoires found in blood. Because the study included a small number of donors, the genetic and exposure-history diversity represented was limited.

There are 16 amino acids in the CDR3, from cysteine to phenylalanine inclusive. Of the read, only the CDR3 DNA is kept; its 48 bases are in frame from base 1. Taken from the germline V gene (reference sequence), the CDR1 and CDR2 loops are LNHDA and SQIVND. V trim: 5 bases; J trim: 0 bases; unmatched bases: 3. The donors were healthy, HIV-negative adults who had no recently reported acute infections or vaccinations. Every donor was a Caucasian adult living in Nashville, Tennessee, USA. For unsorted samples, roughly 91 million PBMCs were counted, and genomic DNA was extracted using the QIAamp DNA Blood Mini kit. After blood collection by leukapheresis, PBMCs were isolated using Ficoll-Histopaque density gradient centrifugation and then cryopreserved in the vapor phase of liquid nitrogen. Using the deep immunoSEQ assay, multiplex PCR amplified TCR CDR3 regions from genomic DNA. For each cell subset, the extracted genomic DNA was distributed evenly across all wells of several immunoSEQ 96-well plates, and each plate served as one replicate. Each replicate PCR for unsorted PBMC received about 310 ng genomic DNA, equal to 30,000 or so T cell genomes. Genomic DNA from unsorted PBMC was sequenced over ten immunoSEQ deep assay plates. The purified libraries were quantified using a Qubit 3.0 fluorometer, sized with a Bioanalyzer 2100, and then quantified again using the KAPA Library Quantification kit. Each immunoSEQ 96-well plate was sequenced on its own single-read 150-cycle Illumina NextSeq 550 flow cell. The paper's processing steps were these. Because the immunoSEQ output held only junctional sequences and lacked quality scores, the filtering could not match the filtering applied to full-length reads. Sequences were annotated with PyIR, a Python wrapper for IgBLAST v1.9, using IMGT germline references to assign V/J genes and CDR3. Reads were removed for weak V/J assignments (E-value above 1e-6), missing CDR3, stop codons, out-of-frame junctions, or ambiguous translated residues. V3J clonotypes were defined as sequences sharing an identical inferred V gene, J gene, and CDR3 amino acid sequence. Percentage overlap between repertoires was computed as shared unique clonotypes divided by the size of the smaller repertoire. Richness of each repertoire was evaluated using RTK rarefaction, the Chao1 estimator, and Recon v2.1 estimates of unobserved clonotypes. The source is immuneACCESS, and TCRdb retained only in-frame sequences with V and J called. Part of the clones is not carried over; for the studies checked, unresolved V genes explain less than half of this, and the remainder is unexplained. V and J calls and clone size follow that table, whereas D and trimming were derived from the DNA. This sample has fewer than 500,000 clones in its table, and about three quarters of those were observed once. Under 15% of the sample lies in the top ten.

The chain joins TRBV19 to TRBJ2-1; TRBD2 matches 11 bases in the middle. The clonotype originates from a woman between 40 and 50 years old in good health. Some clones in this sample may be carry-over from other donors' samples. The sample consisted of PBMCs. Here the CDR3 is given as CASSETSGTSYNEQFF. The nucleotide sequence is TGTGCCAGTAGTGAGACTAGCGGGACCTCCTACAATGAGCAGTTCTTC. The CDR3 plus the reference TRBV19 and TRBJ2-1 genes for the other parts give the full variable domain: DGGITQSPKYLFRKEGQNVTLSCEQNLNHDAMYWYRQDPGQGLRLIYYSQIVNDFQKGDIAEGYSVSREKKESFPLTVTSAQKNPTAFYLCASSETSGTSYNEQFFGPGTRLTVL.